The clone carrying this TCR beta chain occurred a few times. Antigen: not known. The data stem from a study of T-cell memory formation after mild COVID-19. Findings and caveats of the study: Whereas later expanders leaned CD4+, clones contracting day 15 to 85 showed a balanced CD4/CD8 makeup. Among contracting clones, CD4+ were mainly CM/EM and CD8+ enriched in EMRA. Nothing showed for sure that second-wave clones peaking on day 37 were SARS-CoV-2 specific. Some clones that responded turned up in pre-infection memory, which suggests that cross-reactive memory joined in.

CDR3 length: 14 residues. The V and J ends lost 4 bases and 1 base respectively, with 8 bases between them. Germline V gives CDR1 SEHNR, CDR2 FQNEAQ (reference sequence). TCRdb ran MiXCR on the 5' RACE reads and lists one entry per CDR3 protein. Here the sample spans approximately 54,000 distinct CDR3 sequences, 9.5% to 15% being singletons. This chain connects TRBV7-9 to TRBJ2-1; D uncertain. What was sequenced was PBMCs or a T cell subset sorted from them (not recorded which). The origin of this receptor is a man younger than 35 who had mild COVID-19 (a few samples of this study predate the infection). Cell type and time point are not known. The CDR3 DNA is TGTGCCAGCAGCTGGCAAACATCCTACAATGAGCAGTTCTTC. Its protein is CASSWQTSYNEQFF.